The rows below give T cell receptor beta chains drawn from one sample of a study of blood T cell repertoires in COVID-19. Measured with immunoSEQ multiplex PCR; TCRdb has only the in-frame clones, and not every one. The sample records roughly 170,000 clones, 84% being singletons. Sequencing was done on a sample of peripheral blood. The receptors were gathered from a human donor in a cohort sampled during active COVID-19. CDR3s include the opening cysteine and the closing phenylalanine or tryptophan. The D gene is left open where the match is weak. Clone size is stated in some rows and not others, as once, few, many or a class when expanded.

d_call clone_size j_call v_call cdr3_aa cdr3_nt
- once TRBJ2-1 TRBV7-9 CASRRGVKNEQFF TGTGCCAGTCGCAGGGGTGTAAAGAATGAGCAGTTCTTC
- - TRBJ1-2 TRBV15 CATSRDRVGVAYGYTF TGTGCCACCAGCAGAGATCGGGTAGGGGTAGCCTATGGCTACACCTTC
TRBD1 - TRBJ1-5 TRBV9 CASSPTGGGQPQHF TGTGCCAGCAGCCCGACAGGGGGTGGTCAGCCCCAGCATTTT
- once TRBJ2-7 TRBV6-5 CASGGAGWEQYF TGTGCCAGCGGGGGGGCTGGTTGGGAGCAGTACTTC
TRBD2 - TRBJ2-7 TRBV19 CASRPLAGGLGEQYF TGTGCCAGTAGACCTCTAGCGGGGGGGCTCGGCGAGCAGTACTTC
- - TRBJ1-4 TRBV5-4 CASSLGSENEKLFF TGTGCCAGCAGCTTAGGATCGGAGAATGAAAAACTGTTTTTT
- - TRBJ1-6 TRBV11-2 CASTLGRLAAYSPLHF TGTGCCAGCACACTAGGGCGTCTGGCAGCCTATTCACCCCTCCACTTT
- - TRBJ1-2 TRBV5-4 CASSLGTPAANYGYTF TGTGCCAGCAGCTTGGGGACACCTGCAGCTAACTATGGCTACACCTTC
- - TRBJ2-4 TRBV5-1 CASSPRQYF TGCGCCAGCAGCCCCCGGCAGTACTTC
TRBD1 - TRBJ1-1 TRBV5-1 CASGRDRGTYTEAFF TGCGCCAGCGGCCGGGACAGGGGGACTTACACTGAAGCTTTCTTT
- - TRBJ2-7 TRBV3-1/TRBV3-2 CASSPTDSYEQYF TGTGCCAGCAGCCCCACGGACAGCTACGAGCAGTACTTC
- - TRBJ1-1 TRBV29-1 CSVPLVAGRTEAFF TGCAGCGTTCCCCTCGTCGCGGGCCGGACTGAAGCTTTCTTT
- - TRBJ2-7 TRBV6-5 CASSYSIGAYEQYF TGTGCCAGCAGTTACTCGATCGGTGCCTACGAGCAGTACTTC
TRBD1 - TRBJ1-3 TRBV7-2 CASSTQGTAGNTIYF TGTGCCAGCAGCACCCAAGGGACAGCTGGAAACACCATATATTTT
TRBD1 few TRBJ2-7 TRBV2 CASSPDRGWSYEQYF TGTGCCAGCAGCCCGGACAGGGGATGGTCCTACGAGCAGTACTTC
- - TRBJ2-7 TRBV4-1 CASSQPWDTSEQYF TGCGCCAGCAGCCAACCCTGGGACACTTCGGAGCAGTACTTC
- - TRBJ1-1 TRBV3-1/TRBV3-2 CASGAGMNTEAFF TGTGCCAGCGGGGCAGGGATGAACACTGAAGCTTTCTTT
TRBD2 - TRBJ2-7 TRBV14 CASSKGASGGYEQYF TGTGCCAGCAGCAAAGGGGCTAGCGGGGGTTACGAGCAGTACTTC
- - TRBJ1-2 TRBV3-1/TRBV3-2 CASSQEGPRQAPNYGYTF TGTGCCAGCAGTCAAGAAGGCCCACGACAGGCTCCTAACTATGGCTACACCTTC
- - TRBJ1-2 TRBV7-2 CASMPGVNYGYTF TGTGCCAGCATGCCAGGGGTTAACTATGGCTACACCTTC
- - TRBJ2-7 TRBV11-3 CASSPSDRHYEQYF TGTGCCAGTAGCCCGTCCGACAGGCACTACGAGCAGTACTTC
TRBD1 - TRBJ2-5 TRBV5-1 CASSLQGIVETQYF TGCGCCAGCAGCTTACAGGGGATCGTAGAGACCCAGTACTTC
- few TRBJ1-3 TRBV11-2 CASSLIRNTIYF TGTGCCAGCAGCTTAATCCGGAACACCATATATTTT
TRBD1 - TRBJ1-2 TRBV14 CASSQVGTDYGYTF TGTGCCAGCAGCCAAGTTGGGACAGACTATGGCTACACCTTC
TRBD1 many TRBJ1-5 TRBV27 CASSMTGGGQPQHF TGTGCCAGCAGTATGACAGGGGGCGGTCAGCCCCAGCATTTT
TRBD1 - TRBJ1-2 TRBV12-5 CASGSEGAYNYGYTF TGTGCTAGTGGTTCCGAGGGGGCTTACAACTATGGCTACACCTTC
- - TRBJ2-6 TRBV6-5 CASSLLSGANVLTF TGTGCCAGCAGTCTTCTCTCTGGGGCCAACGTCCTGACTTTC
TRBD1 - TRBJ2-1 TRBV29-1 CSVEAATGGSYNEQFF TGCAGCGTTGAGGCGGCGACAGGGGGCTCCTACAATGAGCAGTTCTTC
TRBD1 once TRBJ1-4 TRBV9 CASSADTGDATNEKLFF TGTGCCAGCAGCGCAGATACAGGGGATGCAACTAATGAAAAACTGTTTTTT
TRBD1 - TRBJ1-2 TRBV10-3 CAISERGPTGGYYGYTF TGTGCCATCAGTGAGAGGGGCCCGACAGGGGGCTACTATGGCTACACCTTC
TRBD1 - TRBJ1-1 TRBV3-1/TRBV3-2 CASSHRGQGGTEAFF TGTGCCAGCAGCCACCGGGGACAGGGAGGAACTGAAGCTTTCTTT
- few TRBJ1-2 TRBV11-2 CASSSLRGGTGYTF TGTGCCAGCAGCTCCCTGAGGGGGGGAACCGGCTACACCTTC
- - TRBJ2-3 TRBV3-1/TRBV3-2 CASSQEEGIPDTQYF TGTGCCAGCAGCCAAGAGGAGGGAATTCCAGATACGCAGTATTTT
- - TRBJ1-5 TRBV2 CASSLFAKGGNQPQHF TGTGCCAGCAGCCTCTTTGCGAAGGGAGGTAATCAGCCCCAGCATTTT
TRBD1 - TRBJ1-6 TRBV6-6 CASIRDRGNSPLHF TGTGCCAGCATTAGAGACAGGGGGAATTCACCCCTCCACTTT
TRBD1 - TRBJ2-5 TRBV15 CATSPTGGAGKTQYF TGTGCCACCAGCCCTACAGGGGGCGCGGGGAAGACCCAGTACTTC
TRBD1 once TRBJ2-7 TRBV5-4 CASSPRTGINEQYF TGTGCCAGCAGCCCCAGGACAGGGATCAACGAGCAGTACTTC
TRBD1 - TRBJ1-6 TRBV5-1 CASSPGQLLSPLHF TGCGCCAGCAGCCCGGGACAGCTTTTATCTCCCCTCCACTTT
TRBD1 - TRBJ1-1 TRBV5-1 CASSLQGTEGTEAFF TGCGCCAGCAGCCTACAGGGGACTGAGGGCACTGAAGCTTTCTTT
TRBD1 - TRBJ1-2 TRBV19 CASTQGQVPFNYGYTF TGTGCCAGTACTCAGGGACAGGTGCCCTTCAACTATGGCTACACCTTC
- - TRBJ2-7 TRBV3-1/TRBV3-2 CASSQDNSGAYEQYF TGTGCCAGCAGCCAAGATAATTCGGGGGCCTACGAGCAGTACTTC
TRBD1 - TRBJ2-7 TRBV3-1/TRBV3-2 CASSHRQGALYEQYF TGTGCCAGCAGCCACCGACAGGGGGCACTTTACGAGCAGTACTTC
- - TRBJ1-1 TRBV30 CAWRRGGTNTEAFF TGTGCCTGGCGTCGCGGGGGGACGAACACTGAAGCTTTCTTT
TRBD1 few TRBJ1-2 TRBV3-1/TRBV3-2 CASSQGQGYGYTF TGTGCCAGCAGCCAAGGACAGGGCTATGGCTACACCTTC
- - TRBJ1-5 TRBV3-1/TRBV3-2 CASSQEHILGNQPQHF TGTGCCAGCAGCCAAGAACACATTCTCGGCAATCAGCCCCAGCATTTT
TRBD2 - TRBJ2-1 TRBV5-4 CASSLGGGGANEQFF TGTGCCAGCAGCTTAGGCGGCGGGGGGGCAAATGAGCAGTTCTTC
TRBD1 once TRBJ1-1 TRBV30 CAWNRQGVTEAFF TGTGCCTGGAACCGACAGGGGGTGACTGAAGCTTTCTTT
- - TRBJ1-1 TRBV6-6 CASSAPGEVNTEAFF TGTGCCAGCAGTGCTCCGGGGGAGGTGAACACTGAAGCTTTCTTT
- - TRBJ2-7 TRBV19 CASSIKWAEYEQYF TGTGCCAGTAGTATCAAGTGGGCAGAATACGAGCAGTACTTC
TRBD2 - TRBJ2-1 TRBV2 CASTRTGGASYNEQFF TGTGCCAGCACCCGAACCGGGGGGGCCTCCTACAATGAGCAGTTCTTC
- - TRBJ2-5 TRBV21-1 CASSPRGLAGPKRTQYF TGTGCCAGCAGCCCACGCGGACTAGCGGGCCCCAAGAGGACCCAGTACTTC
TRBD1 - TRBJ1-1 TRBV19 CASRTRDRGGIEAFF TGTGCCAGTAGGACCAGGGACAGGGGCGGGATTGAAGCTTTCTTT
- few TRBJ2-5 TRBV2 CASRTGGETQYF TGTGCCAGCAGGACAGGTGGCGAGACCCAGTACTTC
- - TRBJ1-4 TRBV7-9 CASSPGTNRGGNEKLFF TGTGCCAGCAGCCCCGGGACAAATAGAGGTGGTAATGAAAAACTGTTTTTT
- - TRBJ2-1 TRBV5-1 CASSLGRGREGYNEQFF TGCGCCAGCAGCTTGGGGAGGGGCCGTGAGGGATACAATGAGCAGTTCTTC
- - TRBJ1-3 TRBV20-1 CSASFGGRLSGNTIYF TGCAGTGCTAGTTTCGGGGGGCGACTCTCTGGAAACACCATATATTTT
TRBD2 - TRBJ2-1 TRBV2 CASTGTSGENEQFF TGTGCCAGCACCGGGACTAGCGGGGAAAATGAGCAGTTCTTC